The 17 T cell receptor beta chains below were found in one sample sequenced in a study of a mutant IDH1 vaccine in newly diagnosed glioma. Time point defined: week 11, during vaccination. Alongside topical imiquimod, each dose of vaccine comprised 300 ug of mutant IDH1 20-mer peptide. No antigen has been assigned to these receptors. This table comes from immunoSEQ multiplex PCR, and its TCRdb copy is limited to in-frame clones, with some not included. The sample consists of about 64,000 clones, around 85% of them appearing once. The specimen was PBMCs, collected from a glioma patient whose treatment included an IDH1 peptide vaccine. The receptors here all came from a woman aged 45-65 years with glioma.

V is TRBV9 and J is TRBJ2-1, with TRBD2 matching 8 bases. In germline, CDR1 is SGDLS, CDR2 YYNGEE. V shed 2 bases, J shed 5 bases, and the junction held 6 bases outside the gene matches. The CDR3 has 15 amino acids. The CDR3 region has the DNA TGTGCCAGCAGCGTGGACGGGGGGGGCAACAATGAGCAGTTCTTC. It encodes CASSVDGGGNNEQFF.

The CDR3 spells CASSWGSAVYF. CDR3 DNA sequence: TGTGCCAGCAGCTGGGGCAGCGCAGTGTACTTC. The chain uses TRBV11-2 and TRBJ2-4, with a possible D match to TRBD1 (5 bases). Per the germline V gene, CDR1 is SGHAT and CDR2 is FQNNGV. CDR3 length: 11 residues. V was clipped by 4 bases and J by 15 bases, with 13 bases between them.

This sequence joins TRBV5-8 and TRBJ1-1, with D uncertain. The CDR3 is 16 amino acids. Trimming left V 3 bases short and J 0 bases short, with 15 bases between. Germline V gene sequence: CDR1 SGHTS, CDR2 YDEGEE. The chain's CDR3 is CASSSGSASVNTEAFF. CDR3 bases: TGTGCCAGCAGCTCGGGGTCCGCGAGTGTGAACACTGAAGCTTTCTTT.

The chain links TRBV7-8 to TRBJ1-5; no firm D call. From germline, CDR1 is SGHVS and CDR2 FQNEAQ. Trimming cost V 1 base and J 0 bases, with 4 bases left between them. The CDR3 totals 14 residues. For the CDR3, the DNA is TGTGCCAGCAGCTTAGTACGTAGCAATCAGCCCCAGCATTTT. As protein: CASSLVRSNQPQHF.

This clone was detected only once. V is TRBV7-2 and J is TRBJ1-5; 7 nucleotides match TRBD1. V trimming: 5 bases; J trimming: 3 bases; junction bases outside the gene matches: 4. This CDR3 region has 14 residues. CDR1 SGHTA and CDR2 FQGNSA come from the germline V gene. The CDR3 reads CASSKDRINQPQHF. The CDR3 DNA is TGTGCCAGCAGCAAGGACAGGATCAATCAGCCCCAGCATTTT.

The rearrangement joins TRBV5-1 to TRBJ1-5; TRBD1 aligns across 9 bases. The CDR3 loop spans 14 amino acids. Germline loops: CDR1 SGHRS, CDR2 YFSETQ. Germline trimming cut 4 bases from V and 3 bases from J; bases unmatched to any gene: 2. CDR3 protein: CASSGDRVNQPQHF. As DNA, the CDR3 is TGCGCCAGCAGCGGGGACAGGGTCAATCAGCCCCAGCATTTT.

The rearrangement joins TRBV6-5 to TRBJ1-1; D is ambiguous. The V gene lost 5 bases and the J gene lost 1 base, with 8 bases spanning the gap. Per the germline V gene, CDR1 is MNHEY and CDR2 is SVGAGI. The CDR3 totals 13 residues. The DNA of the CDR3 is TGTGCCAGCAGTAACCCTCAGAACACTGAAGCTTTCTTT. Translated, it gives CASSNPQNTEAFF.

The V and J genes are TRBV18 and TRBJ2-7; tentatively, D is TRBD2 (6 bases). The germline V and J ends were trimmed by 7 bases and 0 bases, with 13 bases remaining between them. CDR3 length: 14 amino acids. Germline V gene sequence: CDR1 KGHSH, CDR2 LQKENI. The CDR3 region has the DNA TGTGCCAGCTTTCCGGGGGTGAGCTCCTACGAGCAGTACTTC. This codes for CASFPGVSSYEQYF.

V and J are TRBV13 and TRBJ1-2; 9 bases map to TRBD1. Germline V gene data show CDR1 as PRHDT and CDR2 as FYEKMQ (reference sequence). This CDR3 has 15 residues. Trimming removed 5 bases from V and 4 bases from J; junction bases left unmatched: 8. CDR3 DNA: TGTGCCAGCAGCGAAACCGGGACAGGGAGCTATGGCTACACCTTC. Translated, it gives CASSETGTGSYGYTF.

The chain employs TRBV2 and TRBJ2-7; TRBD1 agrees at 7 bases. V gave up 7 bases and J gave up 1 base; unmatched junction bases: 4. Germline values: CDR1 SNHLY, CDR2 FYNNEI. This CDR3 has 13 residues. CDR3 region: CASKGQVSYEQYF. CDR3 DNA: TGTGCCAGCAAAGGACAGGTATCCTACGAGCAGTACTTC.

J is TRBJ1-6 and V is TRBV11-2; 7 nucleotides match TRBD1. Trimming took 5 bases from V and 9 from J; bases not matched to a gene: 10. This CDR3 comprises 15 residues. Germline lookup yields CDR1 SGHAT and CDR2 FQNNGV. The CDR3 coding sequence is TGTGCCAGCAGCGCCAGACAGGGCGATTTTTCACCCCTCCACTTT. This translates into CASSARQGDFSPLHF.

The chain uses TRBV2 and TRBJ2-7; D is perhaps TRBD1 (5 bases). V lost 7 bases, J lost 3 bases, and 19 bases lay in between. Germline assignment: CDR1 SNHLY and CDR2 FYNNEI. The CDR3 extends over 15 amino acids. The CDR3 is CASKMAGNTRYEQYF. CDR3 coding DNA: TGTGCCAGCAAAATGGCAGGGAATACACGCTACGAGCAGTACTTC.

The rearrangement links TRBV5-6 to TRBJ1-1; D is possibly TRBD1 (5 bases). Per germline, CDR1 SGHDT and CDR2 YYEEEE. The CDR3 totals 17 residues. V lost 1 base, J lost 0 bases, and 16 bases lay in between. CDR3 protein: CASSLWGRSIMNTEAFF. The CDR3 DNA sequence: TGTGCCAGCAGCTTGTGGGGACGGAGCATCATGAACACTGAAGCTTTCTTT.

The chain employs TRBV9 and TRBJ2-5; tentatively, D is TRBD1 (5 bases). Trimming shortened V by 0 bases and J by 5 bases, and 8 bases separated the two germline ends. The germline V gene encodes CDR1 SGDLS and CDR2 YYNGEE. This CDR3 region has 13 residues. CDR3 amino acids: CASSVGGRETQYF. Written as DNA, the CDR3 is TGTGCCAGCAGCGTAGGGGGCCGGGAGACCCAGTACTTC.

The CDR3 DNA is TGTGCCAGCAGCCAAATAGGCACCGGGGAGCTGTTTTTT. Translating it yields CASSQIGTGELFF. The J gene is TRBJ2-2, the V gene TRBV14; no definite D call. Trimming left V 2 bases short and J 4 bases short, with 5 bases between. The CDR3 extends over 13 amino acids. Per germline, CDR1 SGHDN and CDR2 FVKESK.

The chain carries TRBV6-6 and TRBJ1-6; D perhaps matches TRBD1 (6 bases). The CDR3 loop spans 14 amino acids. The ends were cut back, 6 bases at V and 8 bases at J, with 14 bases in the middle. CDR1 MNHNY and CDR2 SVGAGI come from the germline V gene (reference sequence). In DNA, the CDR3 is TGTGCCAGCAGGCTCAGGGGTGTGGATTCACCCCTCCACTTT. Protein sequence: CASRLRGVDSPLHF.

This chain uses TRBV6-5 with TRBJ1-2, with 8 bases aligning to TRBD1. V was clipped by 8 bases and J by 5 bases; unmatched bases: 4. Germline CDR1 reads MNHEY; CDR2 reads SVGAGI. This CDR3 spans 12 amino acids. The CDR3 region is CASQGQEYGYTF. CDR3 in DNA: TGTGCCAGCCAGGGACAGGAATATGGCTACACCTTC.